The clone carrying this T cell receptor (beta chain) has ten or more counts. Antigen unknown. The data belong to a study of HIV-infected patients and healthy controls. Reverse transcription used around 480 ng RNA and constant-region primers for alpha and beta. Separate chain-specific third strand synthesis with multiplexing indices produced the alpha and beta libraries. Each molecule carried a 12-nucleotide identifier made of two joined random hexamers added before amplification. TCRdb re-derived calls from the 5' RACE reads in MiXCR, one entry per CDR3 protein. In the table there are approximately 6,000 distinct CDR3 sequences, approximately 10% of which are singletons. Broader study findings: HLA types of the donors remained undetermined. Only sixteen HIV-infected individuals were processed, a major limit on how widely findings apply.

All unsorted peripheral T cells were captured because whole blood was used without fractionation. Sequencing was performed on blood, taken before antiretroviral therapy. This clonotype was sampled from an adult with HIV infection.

CDR3 sequence (DNA): TGTGCCAGCAGTCTTTTTGACAGGCAACCCTATGGCTACACCTTC. Encoded protein: CASSLFDRQPYGYTF. The rearrangement links TRBV12-3 or TRBV12-4 to TRBJ1-2; D may be TRBD1 (6 bases). V lost 5 bases to trimming and J lost 4 bases, with 17 bases between them. The CDR3 is made up of 15 amino acids.